This TCR beta chain was obtained from a study of identical twins. MiXCR was run by TCRdb on the 5' RACE reads, yielding one entry per CDR3 protein. This sample yields 750,000 to 950,000 distinct CDR3 sequences, of which approximately 13% are seen a single time; about 1.5% belongs to the top ten. The same sample was also used in a study of yellow fever vaccine responses in identical twins.

The specimen was PBMCs. The source is a woman between 18 and 30 years old in good health.

The CDR3: CASSATHPPKRDREQAFF. For the CDR3, the DNA is TGTGCCAGCAGCGCCACCCATCCCCCGAAACGGGACAGGGAACAAGCTTTCTTT. The chain carries TRBV7-3 and TRBJ1-1; 9 nucleotides line up with TRBD1. Per germline, CDR1 SGHTA and CDR2 FQGTGA. The CDR3 runs to 18 residues. The J segment lost 9 bases and the V segment lost 5 bases, leaving 22 bases of the junction unmatched.